This TCR beta chain was identified in a study of OX40 agonist ivuxolimab in advanced cancers. For the study at large: Partial response was recorded in three patients: one hepatocellular carcinoma and two cutaneous melanoma cases.

Sequencing used immunoSEQ multiplex PCR; TCRdb keeps in-frame clones, though not all of them. Counted here are about 13,000 clones, about 68% occurring once; the ten biggest clones make up 26%. Exclusion of a patient followed from autoimmune disease history or systemic immunosuppression. This specimen was CD4+ or CD8+ T cells sorted from blood, taken in a trial of the OX40 agonist ivuxolimab. The receptor was isolated from an adult with an advanced solid tumor such as melanoma, head and neck, liver or kidney cancer.

CDR3 residues: CASSLSGGAGETQYF. The CDR3 DNA is TGTGCCAGCAGTCTTAGCGGGGGGGCAGGGGAGACCCAGTACTTC. The chain couples TRBV28 to TRBJ2-5; 11 bases are shared with TRBD2. J lost 5 bases, V lost 5 bases, and 7 bases had no gene match. This CDR3 has 15 residues. The V gene's germline CDR1 is MDHEN and CDR2 SYDVKM.